This TCR beta chain was observed in a study of cytomegalovirus exposure and HLA in healthy donors (TCRdb year 2017). Study-level background: An earlier analysis of some 600 of the donors reported 276 Gb of sequence data and 117 million unique TCR beta sequences obtained from around 170 million T cells. Roughly 300 gigabases of sequencing data and tens of millions of unique TCR sequences were included in an early release covering roughly 600 HLA-typed donors. The genetic ancestry cluster associated with self-reported Caucasian donors included roughly four fifths of the approximately 430 genotyped donors. The study aimed to test whether cataloging public T cell receptors could reveal signatures of past pathogen exposure. The study used immunosequencing to profile the T cell repertoires of approximately 690 subjects and linked those repertoires to cytomegalovirus serostatus. Along with the approximately 700-subject first cohort, a separate validation cohort of 120 different subjects was used. High-throughput TCR immunosequencing, statistical association of individual TCRs with disease status, and machine learning were combined to predict cytomegalovirus infection status. A later analysis re-analyzed previously published TCR beta repertoires from several hundred donors and added high-resolution HLA genotyping to study TCR occurrence patterns. The later analysis used no new phenotypic data to find candidate immune exposures, relying instead on TCR beta sequences and their occurrence across donors. An earlier analysis of around 540 of the donors applied high-throughput TCR beta sequencing to assess whether each TCR beta V gene segment acted as functional or pseudogenic. Alongside the repertoire data, information on donor age, sex, ethnicity and CMV serostatus was compiled. A later genetic analysis used genome-wide SNP genotypes for about 60% of the roughly 670 donors, treating that subset as a discovery cohort. All discovery cohort repertoires had been generated using a single sequencing platform. HLA typing included class I and class II loci at four-digit resolution. The number of donors typed differed by locus, with 629-630 for A, B, C, DRB1 and DQB1, 522 for DQA1, 606 for DPA1, and some 440 for DPB1. Because of strong linkage in the cohort, 4 to 6 DR-DQ haplotypes were treated as single units for association and clustering. On average, roughly 200,000 unique TCR beta nucleotide sequences were sequenced per donor among a few hundred genotyped donors of the cohort, with 15% to 20% of those sequences being non-productive. Study-level results and caveats: In a later analysis, some 18,000 TCR beta sequences were associated with specific HLA alleles at a false discovery rate of 0.05. Assigning TCR associations to individual alleles was difficult when HLA alleles, especially DR and DQ, strongly co-occurred. Most TCR sequences were observed very rarely across donors, whereas some public TCRs were present in many individuals. The sequencing pipeline was judged likely to have produced a cluster of highly shared sequence variants as a technical artifact. The only immune exposure information available for the cohort was CMV serostatus. This cohort had only TCR beta chains sequenced, and the lack of alpha or paired-chain data limited which features could be detected. A further reported finding was that TCR beta sequences accurately predicted the HLA-A and HLA-B alleles for most subjects in the first cohort. HLA typing was unavailable for some donors at each locus, so association tests used only the typed subset. Roughly uniform sequencing depth across donors was assumed in presence/absence analyses, although this assumption may not hold. In an earlier analysis of a few hundred of the donors, most TCR beta V segments were observed in productive rearrangements about 87% or about 30% of the time, broadly matching IMGT annotations. The 87-base-pair reads could not distinguish some IMGT-functional V segments, including TRBV6-2 and TRBV6-3, so those segments were excluded. It was suggested by the authors that the approach could potentially be generalized to other disease states and immunological phenotypes. A later genetic analysis associated a missense DCLRE1C variant with V-gene and J-gene trimming of TCR beta chains, and an independent cohort replicated the association. According to a later analysis, TCR association rates differed among HLA loci, with DRB1 alleles showing the most associated TCRs and HLA-C alleles showing the fewest. Over 15 rarely observed V segments, including chromosome 9 orphons, were excluded from the earlier analysis of a few hundred of the donors because counts were too low. Compared with equally common non-associated chains, HLA-associated TCR beta chains in a later analysis were more clonally expanded and had lower generation probabilities. In both the original and validation cohorts, the classifier was reported to diagnose cytomegalovirus status with high specificity and sensitivity. The study listed 150 to 200 TCR beta chains as associated with cytomegalovirus. Most CMV-associated TCR beta chains appeared to be HLA-restricted in a later analysis, and the HLA associations seemed to be driven largely by CMV exposure. Compared with the 666-donor mean, donors in an Asian-associated ancestry cluster had fewer N-insertions in productive TCRs, according to a later genetic analysis. Linkage disequilibrium might explain the correlated functional status among segregating V segments, but an unknown experimental factor could not be excluded. A later analysis reported that several top co-occurrence clusters appeared linked to parvovirus B19, influenza, CMV and Epstein-Barr virus. Three of the identified cytomegalovirus-associated TCR beta chains were confirmed in vitro to be specific for cytomegalovirus antigens.

Turning to this clone: The antigen this receptor binds is unknown. The record has no base qualities; no much larger clone is one base away.

The cohort comprised some 680 healthy bone marrow donors. All cohort members were sampled while nominally healthy, although unrecorded immune exposures were likely present. The donor was CMV seronegative and was included in the group of 352 seronegative cohort members. A peripheral blood sample was collected from each donor, and TCR beta sequencing was performed on peripheral blood mononuclear cells. Genomic DNA was extracted from the blood cell samples with the Qiagen DNeasy Blood Extraction Kit. V lost 0 bases and J lost 8 bases, and the count of bases not matched to a germline gene is 6. In the germline V gene, CDR1 corresponds to MGHRA and CDR2 to YSYEKL. The CDR3 starts with the cysteine, ends with the phenylalanine, and has 14 residues. The kept DNA is CDR3 alone, 42 bases in frame from the first base. The library came from the immunoSEQ multiplex PCR assay. For the multiplex PCR, a mixture combining 60 forward primers for TCR Vbeta segments and 13 reverse primers for TCR Jbeta segments was used. A multiplex PCR assay on genomic DNA amplified the CDR3 region of rearranged TCR beta genes. Amplified TCR beta libraries were sequenced as 87-base-pair reads on the Illumina HiSeq System. The published analysis was carried out like this. In a later analysis, tens of millions of unique TCR beta chains were counted across the roughly 610 repertoires, and roughly 10 million of these chains were shared by at least two donors. Raw reads were error-corrected and collapsed into unique sequences with a nearest-neighbor algorithm that merged closely related sequences to remove PCR and sequencing errors. V, D and J gene segments were assigned by aligning CDR3 sequences to IMGT reference sequences. Each retained sequence needed at least a six-nucleotide match to both a V gene segment and a J gene segment. Rearrangements were called productive when the CDR3 lacked stop codons and stayed in frame with V and J; all others were non-productive. Following IMGT convention, CDR3 was defined as the stretch from the second conserved V-encoded cysteine to the conserved J-encoded phenylalanine. Sequences without an unambiguous match to a single V gene segment were excluded from the earlier analysis of several hundred of the donors. In an earlier analysis of a few hundred of the donors, V segments were called functional above 56.7% productive rearrangements and were called segregating when the between-donor standard deviation exceeded 5%. A statistical classification framework was built to diagnose cytomegalovirus status from the catalog of TCR beta chain sequences. In a later analysis, V and J genes were assigned by comparing TCR nucleotide sequences against IMGT/GENE-DB human TR gene sequences. A later analysis assigned CDR3 sequences and most-parsimonious VDJ recombination scenarios with the TCRdist pipeline. A later analysis defined each TCR beta chain by its CDR3 amino acid sequence plus V-gene family, and excluded reads lacking a unique V-gene family. As a way to deal with suspected cross-contamination and a sequencing artifact, a later analysis dropped hundreds of nucleotide sequences that were highly shared and had low generation probability. A later analysis calculated a clonal expansion index for each public chain from normalized within-repertoire ranks of inferred template counts. In a later analysis, generation probabilities were computed with a VDJ recombination model fitted to out-of-frame rearrangements, and the resulting probabilities were checked against IGoR. Hypergeometric tests were used in a later analysis to score TCR-TCR, TCR-HLA and TCR-CMV co-occurrence, with a repertoire-size bias correction applied to the TCR pairs. A later analysis estimated false discovery rates by permuting HLA or CMV assignments 20 times. In a later analysis, co-occurring TCRs were grouped using DBSCAN, and TCRdist sequence similarity was added for clustering within HLA-allele-positive subsets. Repertoires with fewer than 30,000 or more than 120,000 public chains were left out of co-occurrence clustering, as were four to six repertoires with anomalous nucleotide sharing. Entries here come from immuneACCESS through TCRdb and include only in-frame sequences with V and J called. Some clones fail to appear in such tables; in the studies checked, an unresolved V gene covers under half of the shortfall, and the cause of the remainder is unknown. V and J calls and clone size come straight from that table; D and trimming were deduced from the DNA. The sample profile shows tens of thousands of clones; about three quarters of them were found once. The ten largest clones represent around 8.4% of the sample.

The sequence derives from a man aged 55 to 70 in good health and CMV-seronegative. The sequenced sample was PBMCs. This sequence uses TRBV4-1 and TRBJ1-1; TRBD1 matches 7 bases in the middle. The CDR3 reads as follows: CASSQDRQGGEAFF. The DNA sequence is TGCGCCAGCAGCCAAGATCGTCAGGGGGGAGAAGCTTTCTTT.